Shown below are 30 T cell receptor beta chains from a single sample sequenced in a study of cytomegalovirus exposure and HLA in healthy donors. The PCR made use of 60 Vbeta and 13 Jbeta primers. Clones were sequenced by immunoSEQ multiplex PCR, and TCRdb holds only the in-frame ones, with some missing. The repertoire includes some 190,000 clones, roughly four fifths of them detected once, and 1.5% to 2% sits in the top ten. Input material: PBMCs. The receptor source for this set is a man between 18 and 29 years old in good health and CMV-seronegative.

This chain joins TRBV5-6 and TRBJ1-5; maybe TRBD1 (6 bases). Germline loops: CDR1 SGHDT, CDR2 YYEEEE. CDR3 length equals 14 residues. Between the trimmed V and J ends, which lost 8 bases and 0 bases, there was a span of 12 bases. The CDR3 sequence: CASSGGHSNQPQHF. CDR3 DNA: TGTGCCAGTAGCGGGGGACATAGCAATCAGCCCCAGCATTTT.

V and J are TRBV11-2 and TRBJ2-7; 7 nucleotides match TRBD2. The CDR3 extends over 13 amino acids. With 5 bases clipped from V and 6 bases from J, the junction kept 7 bases outside the gene matches. The germline V gene encodes CDR1 SGHAT and CDR2 FQNNGV. Written as DNA, the CDR3 is TGTGCCAGCAGCCCAGACGCGGGGGTCGAGCAGTACTTC. Encoded protein: CASSPDAGVEQYF. The full variable domain, completed using reference TRBV11-2 and TRBJ2-7, is EAGVAQSPRYKIIEKRQSVAFWCNPISGHATLYWYQQILGQGPKLLIQFQNNGVVDDSQLPKDRFSAERLKGVDSTLKIQPAKLEDSAVYLCASSPDAGVEQYFGPGTRLTVT.

V gene TRBV19 combines with J gene TRBJ2-3; TRBD2 aligns across 11 bases. V lost 3 bases to trimming and J lost 3 bases; unmatched junction nucleotides: 2. The germline V gene encodes CDR1 LNHDA and CDR2 SQIVND (reference sequence). The CDR3 loop spans 15 amino acids. CDR3 in amino acids: CASSISGGATDTQYF. For the CDR3, the DNA is TGTGCCAGTAGTATTAGCGGGGGGGCTACAGATACGCAGTATTTT.

The chain links TRBV19 to TRBJ2-5; TRBD1 agrees at 9 bases. The DNA matches TRBJ2-7 better at its end, which makes the J call doubtful. The CDR3 consists of 14 residues. The germline gives CDR1 LNHDA, CDR2 SQIVND (reference sequence). This CDR3 reads CASSMDRGIYEQYF. The CDR3 DNA is TGTGCCAGTAGTATGGACAGGGGAATCTACGAGCAGTACTTC.

This clone was seen a few times. The V gene is TRBV29-1, the J gene TRBJ1-2; D remains ambiguous. Germline-derived CDR1 and CDR2 are SQVTM and ANQGSEA. V lost 5 bases and J lost 3, with 22 bases in between. This CDR3 has 16 amino acids. The CDR3 region is CSVKVPDFISHYGYTF. The CDR3 DNA sequence: TGCAGCGTTAAAGTTCCGGACTTCATCAGTCACTATGGCTACACCTTC.

The genes are TRBV14 and TRBJ2-1, with 7 bases identical to TRBD2. V lost 1 base, J lost 3 bases, and 6 bases stayed unmatched. This CDR3 comprises 16 residues. From germline, CDR1 is SGHDN and CDR2 FVKESK. The CDR3: CASSQGLAEYYNEQFF. Here the CDR3 DNA reads TGTGCCAGCAGCCAAGGGCTAGCGGAATACTACAATGAGCAGTTCTTC. Based on the CDR3 plus reference TRBV14 and TRBJ2-1, the full variable domain is EAGVTQFPSHSVIEKGQTVTLRCDPISGHDNLYWYRRVMGKEIKFLLHFVKESKQDESGMPNNRFLAERTGGTYSTLKVQPAELEDSGVYFCASSQGLAEYYNEQFFGPGTRLTVL.

The chain recombines TRBV18 with TRBJ1-4; TRBD1 matches 8 bases. Germline assignment: CDR1 KGHSH and CDR2 LQKENI. CDR3 length equals 17 residues. Losses at the gene ends were 6 bases for V and 14 bases for J; bases not matched to a gene: 23. The CDR3 DNA sequence: TGTGCCAGCTCTCTTTTTTCCGGGACAGGAACCCCGGATGGGCTGTTTTTT. Translation gives CASSLFSGTGTPDGLFF.

V gene TRBV11-2 combines with J gene TRBJ1-4, with 9 bases fitting TRBD1. J was trimmed by 6 bases and V by 5 bases; bases with no gene match: 7. There are 15 residues in the CDR3. Germline loops: CDR1 SGHAT, CDR2 FQNNGV. CDR3 region: CASSPRDRVYEKLFF. In nucleotides, the CDR3 is TGTGCCAGCAGCCCCCGGGACAGGGTTTATGAAAAACTGTTTTTT. Based on the CDR3 plus reference TRBV11-2 and TRBJ1-4, the full variable domain is EAGVAQSPRYKIIEKRQSVAFWCNPISGHATLYWYQQILGQGPKLLIQFQNNGVVDDSQLPKDRFSAERLKGVDSTLKIQPAKLEDSAVYLCASSPRDRVYEKLFFGSGTQLSVL.

The chain joins TRBV18 to TRBJ2-1; tentative D call: TRBD2 (5 bases). Trimming took off 4 bases at V and 7 bases at J, with 11 bases between the two ends. The CDR3 is made up of 13 amino acids. Germline V lookup: CDR1 KGHSH, CDR2 LQKENI. CDR3 amino acids: CASSRGPLNEQFF. CDR3 bases: TGTGCCAGCTCACGAGGGCCCCTGAATGAGCAGTTCTTC.

The rearrangement links TRBV7-9 to TRBJ2-3; 8 positions match TRBD1. Germline CDR1 SEHNR, CDR2 FQNEAQ (reference sequence). The trim removed 5 bases at V and 6 bases at J, leaving 13 bases unmatched. The CDR3 has 16 amino acids. DNA for the CDR3: TGTGCCAGCAGCCCTTCTGGAGACAGGGGTTCGGATACGCAGTATTTT. Translation gives CASSPSGDRGSDTQYF.

This clone was detected once. The chain couples TRBV6-1 to TRBJ1-2; perhaps TRBD1 as D (5 bases). Germline-derived CDR1 and CDR2 are MNHNS and SASEGT. This CDR3 is built from 15 residues. V was pared by 8 bases and J by 0 bases, with 16 bases between. The CDR3 here is CASSSPGGPNYGYTF. The CDR3, as DNA: TGTGCCAGCTCATCTCCGGGGGGACCTAACTATGGCTACACCTTC.

V is TRBV4-1 and J is TRBJ1-3; perhaps TRBD1 as D (5 bases). With 1 base removed from V and 0 bases from J, the gap between germline ends came to 13 bases. The germline V gene encodes CDR1 MGHRA and CDR2 YSYEKL. CDR3 size: 17 residues. DNA for the CDR3: TGCGCCAGCAGCCAAGCCCTGGGGGGTCACTCTGGAAACACCATATATTTT. This encodes CASSQALGGHSGNTIYF.

This chain connects TRBV11-2 to TRBJ2-5; tentative D call: TRBD1 (5 bases). There are 13 residues in the CDR3. Trimming left V 5 bases short and J 2 bases short, with 9 bases between. Germline values: CDR1 SGHAT, CDR2 FQNNGV. CDR3 loop: CASSLDTQETQYF. The DNA of the CDR3 is TGTGCCAGCAGCCTGGACACTCAAGAGACCCAGTACTTC. The whole variable domain, remainder taken from reference TRBV11-2 and TRBJ2-5, is EAGVAQSPRYKIIEKRQSVAFWCNPISGHATLYWYQQILGQGPKLLIQFQNNGVVDDSQLPKDRFSAERLKGVDSTLKIQPAKLEDSAVYLCASSLDTQETQYFGPGTRLLVL.

The chain links TRBV5-4 to TRBJ1-2, with D possibly TRBD1 on 6 matching bases. The CDR3 spans 12 residues. Per the germline V gene, CDR1 is SGHNT and CDR2 is YYREEE (reference sequence). V was trimmed by 2 bases and J by 8 bases, leaving 10 bases between them. This CDR3 reads CASSFSGEGYTF. The CDR3 DNA reads as TGTGCCAGCAGCTTTTCAGGGGAGGGCTACACCTTC.

Comments on this clone: Other DNA sequences from this sample encode an identical CDR3 as well. The genes are TRBV18 and TRBJ1-3; D unclear. CDR1 and CDR2 (germline): KGHSH, LQKENI. Trimming shortened V by 3 bases and J by 4 bases, and 16 bases separated the two germline ends. This CDR3 spans 16 amino acids. The CDR3 spells CASSPPEAGSGNTIYF. The DNA of the CDR3 is TGTGCCAGCTCACCCCCGGAGGCGGGCTCCGGAAACACCATATATTTT.

The chain links TRBV7-9 to TRBJ2-7; 11 nucleotides match TRBD2. The CDR3 loop spans 16 amino acids. Germline CDR1 and CDR2: SEHNR and FQNEAQ (reference sequence). V gave up 7 bases and J gave up 4 bases; unmatched junction bases: 12. The CDR3 coding sequence is TGTGCCAGCACCCTAGGGGCTAGCGGGGGGTCATACGAGCAGTACTTC. Translation gives CASTLGASGGSYEQYF. The full variable domain, completed using reference TRBV7-9 and TRBJ2-7, is DTGVSQNPRHKITKRGQNVTFRCDPISEHNRLYWYRQTLGQGPEFLTYFQNEAQLEKSRLLSDRFSAERPKGSFSTLEIQRTEQGDSAMYLCASTLGASGGSYEQYFGPGTRLTVT.

The gene calls are TRBV28 and TRBJ2-4, with 7 bases lining up with TRBD1. J was trimmed by 1 base and V by 7 bases; bases with no gene match: 16. In germline, CDR1 is MDHEN, CDR2 SYDVKM. The CDR3 runs 18 residues. DNA for the CDR3: TGTGCCAGCACTCCATCCCGGGCCCTCAGGGGGGCCAAAAACATTCAGTACTTC. As protein: CASTPSRALRGAKNIQYF.

The chain links TRBV14 to TRBJ2-3; weak D call: TRBD2 (5 bases). The CDR3 runs 15 residues. With 1 base removed from V and 4 bases from J, the gap between germline ends came to 12 bases. Germline lookup yields CDR1 SGHDN and CDR2 FVKESK. This chain's CDR3 is CASSQGGYWADTQYF. The CDR3 nucleotides read TGTGCCAGCAGCCAAGGAGGGTACTGGGCAGATACGCAGTATTTT.

V usage is TRBV6-5 and J usage is TRBJ1-2; no clear D gene. Germline CDR1 is MNHEY and CDR2 is SVGAGI. V dropped 2 bases and J dropped 4 bases, with 11 bases sitting between them. The CDR3 has 14 amino acids. This CDR3 reads CASSYGGQGYGYTF. The CDR3 nucleotides are TGTGCCAGCAGTTACGGAGGGCAAGGCTATGGCTACACCTTC.

This clone was seen a handful of times. The same CDR3 also results from other DNA sequences found in this sample. This chain uses TRBV28 with TRBJ1-1, with 8 positions matching TRBD1. V lost 3 bases and J lost 0; bases outside the gene matches: 0. Germline assignment: CDR1 MDHEN and CDR2 SYDVKM. The CDR3 runs 14 residues. CDR3: CASSFRGLNTEAFF. The CDR3 nucleotides read TGTGCCAGCAGTTTCAGGGGGCTGAACACTGAAGCTTTCTTT.

In this sample, this clone turned up a few times. Relative to the germline gene, one junction end is altered; a read error may explain this. The V gene is TRBV7-9, the J gene TRBJ2-3, with 12 nucleotides matching TRBD2. The CDR3 spans 18 residues. Per germline, CDR1 SEHNR and CDR2 FQNEAQ (reference sequence). This chain's CDR3 is CSSSLGPLAGGLTDTQYF. In DNA form, the CDR3 reads TGTTCCAGCAGCTTAGGGCCACTAGCGGGGGGTCTCACAGATACGCAGTATTTT.

This clone showed up just a few times. CDR3 sequence reads: CASSQGQRQETQYF. The CDR3 nucleotides are TGTGCCAGCAGCCAGGGACAGCGTCAAGAGACCCAGTACTTC. The chain recombines TRBV5-4 with TRBJ2-5; 7 bases agree with TRBD1. The V gene end was trimmed by 4 bases and the J gene end by 2 bases; junction bases not matched to a gene: 5. The germline V gene encodes CDR1 SGHNT and CDR2 YYREEE (reference sequence). CDR3 size: 14 residues.

In its sample, this clone was seen a few times. The V call is TRBV6-1, the J call TRBJ1-5; tentatively, D is TRBD1 (5 bases). Germline CDR1 MNHNS, CDR2 SASEGT. V lost 6 bases and J lost 4, with 13 bases in between. This CDR3 spans 14 amino acids. DNA of the CDR3: TGTGCCAGCAGGAGGGACGGGAGTAATCAGCCCCAGCATTTT. Its translation: CASRRDGSNQPQHF.

J is TRBJ2-2 and V is TRBV19, with 8 positions matching TRBD2. CDR1 LNHDA and CDR2 SQIVND come from the germline V gene (reference sequence). V dropped 6 bases and J dropped 7; count of bases not matched to a gene: 10. This CDR3 is built from 15 residues. The CDR3 spells CASRHTGGLGGELFF. CDR3 nucleotides: TGTGCCAGTAGGCACACGGGGGGGCTGGGCGGGGAGCTGTTTTTT.

This clone was picked up many times. This chain uses TRBV27 with TRBJ1-4; 9 bases line up with TRBD1. The V gene's germline CDR1 is MNHEY and CDR2 SMNVEV (reference sequence). The length of the CDR3 is 15 residues. With 5 bases clipped from V and 7 bases from J, the junction kept 8 bases outside the gene matches. The CDR3: CASSPGTGLFEKLFF. The CDR3, as DNA: TGTGCCAGCAGTCCCGGGACAGGGTTATTTGAAAAACTGTTTTTT.

The chain carries TRBV7-3 and TRBJ2-2; 15 bases fit TRBD2. This CDR3 has 19 amino acids. In germline, CDR1 is SGHTA, CDR2 FQGTGA. Unmatched junction bases numbered 14, after V lost 5 bases and J lost 7 bases. The CDR3 DNA reads as TGTGCCAGCAGCCCCCACCAAGGGGGACTAGCGGGAGGAGGCGGGGAGCTGTTTTTT. It is translated as CASSPHQGGLAGGGGELFF. The whole variable domain, filled in from reference TRBV7-3 and TRBJ2-2, reads GAGVSQTPSNKVTEKGKYVELRCDPISGHTALYWYRQSLGQGPEFLIYFQGTGAADDSGLPNDRFFAVRPEGSVSTLKIQRTERGDSAVYLCASSPHQGGLAGGGGELFFGEGSRLTVL.

The chain is built from TRBV7-9 and TRBJ1-1; D not resolved. V was cut by 3 bases and J by 4 bases, with 9 bases left in between. The CDR3 sequence is 13 residues long. CDR1 and CDR2 from the germline V gene are SEHNR and FQNEAQ (reference sequence). In DNA form, the CDR3 reads TGTGCCAGCAGCTTGGAGTTAAGCACTGAAGCTTTCTTT. Amino acid sequence: CASSLELSTEAFF.

In this sample, this clone turned up a few times. This chain links TRBV5-8 with TRBJ1-1; a possible D gene is TRBD1 (6 bases). Germline V gene data show CDR1 as SGHTS and CDR2 as YDEGEE. The V and J ends lost 2 bases and 13 bases respectively, with 12 bases between them. The CDR3 covers 11 residues. CDR3 residues: CASSFGTRGFF. The CDR3 DNA sequence: TGTGCCAGCAGCTTCGGGACCAGGGGTTTCTTT.

This chain connects TRBV15 to TRBJ1-2, with a possible D match to TRBD1 (6 bases). Germline CDR1 and CDR2: LNHNV and YYDKDF (reference sequence). Trimming removed 3 bases from V and 8 bases from J, with 13 bases in between. The CDR3 extends over 13 amino acids. The CDR3 loop is CATSSRGWEGYTF. CDR3 DNA: TGTGCCACCAGCAGCAGGGGTTGGGAGGGCTACACCTTC.

The chain carries TRBV7-2 and TRBJ1-6; unclear D gene. This CDR3 is built from 13 residues. Trimming took off 2 bases at V and 7 bases at J, with 6 bases between the two ends. Germline V lookup: CDR1 SGHTA, CDR2 FQGNSA. The CDR3 nucleotides are TGTGCCAGCAGCTTACAGGAAAATTCACCCCTCCACTTT. It is translated as CASSLQENSPLHF.